This T cell receptor beta chain originates from a study of T cells after yellow fever vaccination. Each CDR3 protein gets one entry after TCRdb re-called the 5' RACE reads with MiXCR. The sample contains about 340,000 distinct CDR3 sequences, around 12% of which appear only once. The germline V gene has CDR1 SGHNT and CDR2 YYREEE (reference sequence). This CDR3 has 14 residues. After removal of 1 base from V and 8 bases from J, the junction contained 8 bases not matched to a gene. This sequence was found in a man aged 18 to 29 who received the YFV17D yellow fever vaccine. The material was CD4+ T cells sorted from PBMCs, obtained 15 days after the yellow fever booster vaccination. This sequence joins TRBV5-4 and TRBJ1-2; 7 bases line up with TRBD1. The DNA for the CDR3 is TGTGCCAGCAGCTTGCCTACAGGGGCCCAAGGCTACACCTTC. Its translation is CASSLPTGAQGYTF.